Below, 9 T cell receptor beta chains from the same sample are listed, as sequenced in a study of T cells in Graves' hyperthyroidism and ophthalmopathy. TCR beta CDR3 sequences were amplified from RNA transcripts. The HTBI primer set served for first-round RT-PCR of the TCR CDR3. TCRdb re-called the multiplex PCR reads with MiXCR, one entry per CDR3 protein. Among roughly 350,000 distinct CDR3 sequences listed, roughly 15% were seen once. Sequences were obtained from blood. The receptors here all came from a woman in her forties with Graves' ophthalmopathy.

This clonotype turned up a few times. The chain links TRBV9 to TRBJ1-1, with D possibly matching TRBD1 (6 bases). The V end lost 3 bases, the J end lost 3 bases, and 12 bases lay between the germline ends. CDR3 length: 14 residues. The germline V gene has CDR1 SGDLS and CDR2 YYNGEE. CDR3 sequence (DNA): TGTGCCAGCAGCGCCGGGGCAGGGGACACTGAAGCTTTCTTT. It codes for CASSAGAGDTEAFF.

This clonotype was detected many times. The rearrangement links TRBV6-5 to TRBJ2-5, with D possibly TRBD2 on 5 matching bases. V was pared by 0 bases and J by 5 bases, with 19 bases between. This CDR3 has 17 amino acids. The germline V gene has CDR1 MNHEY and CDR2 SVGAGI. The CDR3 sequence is CASSYSTLAGEWETQYF. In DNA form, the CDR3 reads TGTGCCAGCAGTTACTCGACCTTAGCCGGGGAATGGGAGACCCAGTACTTC.

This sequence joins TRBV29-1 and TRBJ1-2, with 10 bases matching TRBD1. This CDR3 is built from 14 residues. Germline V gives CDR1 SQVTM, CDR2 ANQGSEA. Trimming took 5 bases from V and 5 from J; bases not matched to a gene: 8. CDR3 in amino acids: CSVSGTGDLYGYTF. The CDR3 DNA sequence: TGCAGCGTTTCCGGGACAGGGGACCTATATGGCTACACCTTC.

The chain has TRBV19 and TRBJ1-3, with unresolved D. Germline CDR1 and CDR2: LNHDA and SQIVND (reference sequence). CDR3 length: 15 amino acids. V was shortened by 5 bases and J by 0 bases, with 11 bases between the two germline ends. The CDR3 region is CASSYSEGSGNTIYF. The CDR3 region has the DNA TGTGCCAGTAGTTACAGCGAGGGCTCTGGAAACACCATATATTTT.

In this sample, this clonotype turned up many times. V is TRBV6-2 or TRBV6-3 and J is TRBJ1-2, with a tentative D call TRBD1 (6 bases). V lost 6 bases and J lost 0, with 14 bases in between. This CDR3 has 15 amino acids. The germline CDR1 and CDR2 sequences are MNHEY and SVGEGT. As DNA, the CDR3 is TGTGCCAGCAGACTTTTCGGGACATCTAACTATGGCTACACCTTC. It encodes CASRLFGTSNYGYTF.

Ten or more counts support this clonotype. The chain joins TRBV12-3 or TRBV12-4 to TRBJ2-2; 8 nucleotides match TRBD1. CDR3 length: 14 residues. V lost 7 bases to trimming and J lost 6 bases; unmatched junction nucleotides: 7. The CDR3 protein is CASTYNRGSGELFF. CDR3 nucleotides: TGTGCCAGCACCTATAACAGGGGGTCCGGGGAGCTGTTTTTT.

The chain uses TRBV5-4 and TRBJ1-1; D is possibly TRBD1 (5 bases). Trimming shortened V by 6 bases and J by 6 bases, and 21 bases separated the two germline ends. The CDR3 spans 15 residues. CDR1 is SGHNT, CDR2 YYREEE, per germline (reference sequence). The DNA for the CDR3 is TGTGCCAGCAATTCCCCTCGGGGGAGTATGGCTGAAGCTTTCTTT. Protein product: CASNSPRGSMAEAFF. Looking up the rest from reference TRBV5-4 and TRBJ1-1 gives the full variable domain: ETGVTQSPTHLIKTRGQQVTLRCSSQSGHNTVSWYQQALGQGPQFIFQYYREEENGRGNFPPRFSGLQFPNYSSELNVNALELDDSALYLCASNSPRGSMAEAFFGQGTRLTVV.

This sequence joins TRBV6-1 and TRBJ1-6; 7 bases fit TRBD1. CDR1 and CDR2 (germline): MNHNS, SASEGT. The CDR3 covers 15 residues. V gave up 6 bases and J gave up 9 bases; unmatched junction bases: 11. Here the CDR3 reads CASRSGTDPRSPLHF. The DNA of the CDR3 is TGTGCCAGCAGATCCGGGACAGACCCCCGTTCACCCCTCCACTTT.

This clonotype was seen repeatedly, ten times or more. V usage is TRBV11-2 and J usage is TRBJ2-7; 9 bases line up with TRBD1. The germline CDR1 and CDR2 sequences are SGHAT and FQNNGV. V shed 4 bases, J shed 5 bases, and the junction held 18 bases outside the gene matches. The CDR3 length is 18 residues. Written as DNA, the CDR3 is TGTGCCAGCAGCTCGGCGGCGATCAACAGGGGGCTGGTCGACGAGCAGTACTTC. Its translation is CASSSAAINRGLVDEQYF.